This TCR beta chain comes out of a study of cytomegalovirus exposure and HLA in healthy donors. Study-level background: An analysis done earlier identified about 100 million unique TCR beta sequences from 190 million or so T cells.

About this clone itself: Its cognate antigen is unknown.

Study-level findings and limits: A previous analysis found most TCR beta V segments productive roughly 87% or roughly 30% of the time. TCR beta V- and J-gene trimming was later associated with a missense DCLRE1C variant. The study labeled fewer than 200 TCR beta chains cytomegalovirus-associated.

Both 60 Vbeta primers and 13 Jbeta primers went into the PCR. Method: immunoSEQ multiplex PCR; TCRdb's copy keeps in-frame clones and lacks some. The table records over 100,000 clones, about 9.4% of them present only once. Sequenced sample: PBMCs. The clonotype comes from a man aged 40-49 years in good health and CMV-seropositive.

As DNA, the CDR3 is TGCGCCAGCAGCGCCGGACAGGGAACCGTACCAGAGACCCAGTACTTC. Encoded protein: CASSAGQGTVPETQYF. The genes are TRBV5-1 and TRBJ2-5; 8 bases match TRBD1. With V trimmed by 4 bases and J by 4 bases, 12 bases remained unmatched. CDR1 is SGHRS and CDR2 is YFSETQ in the germline V gene. CDR3 size: 16 residues.